The 22 T cell receptor beta chains below all came from one sample that was sequenced in a study of T cell repertoires in cytomegalovirus infection. Their antigen targets remain unknown. TCRdb reprocessed the reads with MiXCR, giving one entry per CDR3 protein. Among approximately 70,000 distinct CDR3 sequences listed, roughly 20% were seen once. The starting material was CD8+ T cells from cultured PBMCs, obtained from culture after CMV antigen stimulation. These receptors all come from a human donor in good health (CMV status not recorded). Some clones in this sample may be carry-over from other donors' samples.

This clonotype was seen more than once but under ten times. V usage is TRBV6-6 and J usage is TRBJ2-1; 8 positions agree with TRBD1. From germline, CDR1 is MNHNY and CDR2 SVGAGI (reference sequence). CDR3 length: 13 amino acids. The ends lost 8 bases at V and 5 bases at J; junction bases unmatched: 5. Here the CDR3 reads CASLDRAHNEQFF. The CDR3 bases are TGTGCCAGCCTGGACAGGGCCCACAATGAGCAGTTCTTC.

This clonotype has just a few counts. The chain links TRBV6-2 or TRBV6-3 to TRBJ1-2, with D perhaps TRBD1 (5 bases). V lost 8 bases and J 8 bases, leaving 15 bases between the germline ends. The CDR3 spans 12 residues. The V gene's germline CDR1 is MNHEY and CDR2 SVGEGT. DNA for the CDR3: TGTGCCAGCGGACAACCTGCGGGAGGCTACACCTTC. It yields the protein CASGQPAGGYTF.

The chain employs TRBV12-3 or TRBV12-4 and TRBJ2-3, with 8 bases lining up with TRBD2. Germline trimming cut 10 bases from V and 2 bases from J; bases unmatched to any gene: 17. This CDR3 spans 17 amino acids. The CDR3 is CATRPPFGGGFTDTQYF. In DNA form, the CDR3 reads TGTGCCACCAGACCCCCCTTCGGCGGGGGGTTCACAGATACGCAGTATTTT.

The J gene is TRBJ2-7, the V gene TRBV27; 7 bases match TRBD1. V dropped 5 bases and J dropped 4; count of bases not matched to a gene: 5. CDR3 size: 13 residues. The germline gives CDR1 MNHEY, CDR2 SMNVEV (reference sequence). The CDR3: CASSPGQQYEQYF. Here the CDR3 DNA reads TGTGCCAGCAGTCCGGGACAGCAATACGAGCAGTACTTC.

The J gene is TRBJ2-7, the V gene TRBV6-2 or TRBV6-3; 9 bases line up with TRBD2. The J segment lost 2 bases and the V segment lost 5 bases, leaving 7 bases of the junction unmatched. CDR3 length: 15 residues. In germline, CDR1 is MNHEY, CDR2 SVGEGT. CDR3 residues: CASSTYASGAYEQYF. The CDR3 bases are TGTGCCAGCAGTACCTACGCTAGCGGGGCCTACGAGCAGTACTTC.

This clonotype was seen a few times. CDR3 sequence: CASSSSGLAASLLLYEQYF. DNA of the CDR3: TGTGCCAGCAGCTCCTCGGGACTAGCGGCTTCACTTTTACTCTACGAGCAGTACTTC. The chain is built from TRBV11-2 and TRBJ2-7; 11 bases are a match to TRBD2. Trimming at V came to 4 bases and at J to 3 bases, leaving 17 bases not matched to a gene. Germline assignment: CDR1 SGHAT and CDR2 FQNNGV. The CDR3 spans 19 residues.

This chain joins TRBV11-3 and TRBJ2-2; D uncertain. Trimming left V 3 bases short and J 3 bases short, with 5 bases between. The CDR3 is 13 amino acids. Germline CDR1 is SGHNT and CDR2 is YENEEA. The CDR3 sequence: CASSFRDTGELFF. For the CDR3, the DNA is TGTGCCAGCAGCTTCCGGGACACCGGGGAGCTGTTTTTT.

For this clonotype: At one of its ends the junction is not consistent with the germline gene, which may arise from a read error. The V call is TRBV7-9, the J call TRBJ1-1, with D unresolved. Germline assignment: CDR1 SEHNR and CDR2 FQNEAQ (reference sequence). The CDR3 is 10 amino acids. In DNA form, the CDR3 reads TGTGCCAGCAGCTCCGGGAAACTAGACTTT. Translated: CASSSGKLDF.

This clonotype was observed a handful of times. The gene calls are TRBV24-1 and TRBJ2-2, with a weak D call TRBD1 (5 bases). V lost 4 bases and J 0 bases, leaving 8 bases between the germline ends. CDR3 length: 15 residues. Germline CDR1 and CDR2: KGHDR and SFDVKD. The chain's CDR3 is CATSDWGANTGELFF. In DNA form, the CDR3 reads TGTGCCACCAGTGACTGGGGCGCGAACACCGGGGAGCTGTTTTTT.

The table lists this clonotype with a few counts. J is TRBJ2-7 and V is TRBV29-1; no clear D gene. The germline V gene encodes CDR1 SQVTM and CDR2 ANQGSEA. Trimming removed 0 bases at V and 1 base at J, with 7 bases between. This CDR3 spans 13 amino acids. Here the CDR3 reads CSVEEEVSYEQYF. The CDR3 DNA reads as TGCAGCGTTGAAGAGGAAGTTTCCTACGAGCAGTACTTC.

This clonotype has just a few counts. The chain has TRBV7-2 and TRBJ1-1; maybe TRBD1 (6 bases). Germline V CDR1 and CDR2: SGHTA, FQGNSA. Trimming removed 6 bases from V and 3 bases from J, with 14 bases in between. This CDR3 spans 14 amino acids. CDR3 residues: CASRIGTTYTEAFF. CDR3 DNA: TGTGCCAGCAGAATCGGGACAACCTACACTGAAGCTTTCTTT.

This clonotype was seen only a few times. The rearrangement joins TRBV18 to TRBJ1-1; 9 bases map to TRBD1. V lost 5 bases and J lost 1; bases outside the gene matches: 11. The CDR3 is made up of 17 amino acids. Germline-derived CDR1 and CDR2 are KGHSH and LQKENI. The CDR3 sequence is CASSVTGTGNRNTEAFF. In DNA, the CDR3 is TGTGCCAGCTCAGTTACTGGGACAGGGAATAGGAACACTGAAGCTTTCTTT.

The chain links TRBV27 to TRBJ1-4; TRBD1 agrees at 11 bases. V dropped 8 bases and J dropped 8; count of bases not matched to a gene: 1. CDR1 and CDR2 from the germline V gene are MNHEY and SMNVEV (reference sequence). The CDR3 spans 12 residues. CDR3 nucleotide sequence: TGTGCCAGCTGGGACAGGGGGGAAAAACTGTTTTTT. Translation: CASWDRGEKLFF.

The rearrangement joins TRBV12-3 or TRBV12-4 to TRBJ1-1; 9 bases map to TRBD1. CDR3 length: 15 residues. V dropped 6 bases and J dropped 4; count of bases not matched to a gene: 9. In DNA form, the CDR3 reads TGTGCCAGCAGGGGACAGGGAAAGTGGGGCACTGAAGCTTTCTTT. As protein: CASRGQGKWGTEAFF.

This clonotype was picked up many times. V and J are TRBV11-2 and TRBJ2-7; D gene uncertain. Germline CDR1 is SGHAT and CDR2 is FQNNGV. The CDR3 has 12 amino acids. V lost 1 base and J lost 6, with 7 bases in between. DNA of the CDR3: TGTGCCAGCAGCTTAGCCTTTAGCGAGCAGTACTTC. Encoded protein: CASSLAFSEQYF.

The chain carries TRBV7-9 and TRBJ2-7; D is uncertain. The CDR3 consists of 12 residues. Per the germline V gene, CDR1 is SEHNR and CDR2 is FQNEAQ (reference sequence). V lost 2 bases and J 6 bases, leaving 8 bases between the germline ends. The CDR3 DNA is TGTGCCAGCAGCTTAAGTCCTCTCGAGCAGTACTTC. Its protein product is CASSLSPLEQYF.

The chain joins TRBV4-3 to TRBJ1-2; the D is unclear. Trimming removed 0 bases from V and 4 bases from J, with 15 bases in between. The length of the CDR3 is 16 residues. From germline, CDR1 is LGHNA and CDR2 YSLEER. The CDR3 loop reads CASSQERALDTYGYTF. Written as DNA, the CDR3 is TGCGCCAGCAGCCAAGAGAGGGCCCTAGACACCTATGGCTACACCTTC.

V and J are TRBV12-3 or TRBV12-4 and TRBJ1-2; D not certain. CDR3 length: 11 residues. Trimming took 0 bases from V and 8 from J, leaving 4 bases between them. This CDR3 is CASSLAGGYTF. CDR3 nucleotide sequence: TGTGCCAGCAGTTTAGCTGGGGGCTACACCTTC.

V and J are TRBV12-5 and TRBJ1-1; unclear D gene. V was cut by 5 bases and J by 6 bases, with 22 bases left in between. CDR1 and CDR2 from the germline V gene are LGHNT and FRNRAP. The length of the CDR3 is 16 residues. The CDR3 loop reads CASGASDGPRKAEAFF. For the CDR3, the DNA is TGTGCTAGTGGTGCGTCGGACGGCCCCCGGAAGGCTGAAGCTTTCTTT. The full variable domain, its missing parts supplied by reference TRBV12-5 and TRBJ1-1, is DARVTQTPRHKVTEMGQEVTMRCQPILGHNTVFWYRQTMMQGLELLAYFRNRAPLDDSGMPKDRFSAEMPDATLATLKIQPSEPRDSAVYFCASGASDGPRKAEAFFGQGTRLTVV.

The rearrangement links TRBV7-9 to TRBJ1-5; maybe TRBD1 (6 bases). Per germline, CDR1 SEHNR and CDR2 FQNEAQ (reference sequence). The ends were cut back, 1 base at V and 5 bases at J, with 12 bases in the middle. The CDR3 has 15 amino acids. CDR3 loop: CASSLEAGVDQPQHF. In nucleotides, the CDR3 is TGTGCCAGCAGCTTAGAGGCAGGGGTGGATCAGCCCCAGCATTTT.

This rearrangement joins TRBV12-3 or TRBV12-4 to TRBJ2-7, with a weak D call TRBD1 (6 bases). This CDR3 region has 12 residues. The ends were cut back, 6 bases at V and 6 bases at J, with 12 bases in the middle. CDR3 nucleotides: TGTGCCAGCAGCGTAACAGGGAGCGAGCAGTACTTC. Amino acids: CASSVTGSEQYF.

This chain links TRBV10-3 with TRBJ2-7; D is undetermined. CDR1 is ENHRY and CDR2 is SYGVKD in the germline V gene. Trimming took off 3 bases at V and 3 bases at J, with 15 bases between the two ends. CDR3 length: 15 amino acids. The CDR3 coding sequence is TGTGCCATCAGTGAAATTGCAGGAGACCTCTACGAGCAGTACTTC. Its protein is CAISEIAGDLYEQYF.